What follows are 30 T cell receptor beta chains derived from one specimen sequenced in a study of T-cell memory formation after mild COVID-19 (dated by TCRdb to about 2021). To prepare the library, 5' RACE was applied. The listed sequencing device is Illumina NovaSeq 6000. The public reads were run again by TCRdb, first through fastp at Q25 and then through MiXCR, and only productive beta chains were kept. Each CDR3 protein gets just one entry, which takes the most common genes and DNA from the rows behind it. The sample table records some 600,000 distinct CDR3 sequences; approximately 15% of these occur just once. The ten biggest clones cover about 7.5% of the sample. The source material was PBMCs or a T cell subset sorted from them (not recorded which). These receptors were obtained from an adult woman who had mild COVID-19 (a few samples of this study predate the infection). The sample titles of this study are shuffled in the database, so cell type and time point are left out; the donor was told from shared clones.

This clonotype was observed a handful of times. The V and J genes are TRBV5-1 and TRBJ1-6, with 7 nucleotides matching TRBD1. CDR3 length: 15 residues. CDR1 SGHRS and CDR2 YFSETQ come from the germline V gene. V was pared by 1 base and J by 5 bases, with 3 bases of the junction left unmatched. The CDR3 protein is CASSLTGDNNSPLHF. CDR3 nucleotides: TGCGCCAGCAGCTTGACAGGGGATAATAATTCACCCCTCCACTTT.

This chain connects TRBV7-2 to TRBJ2-1; TRBD2 agrees at 9 bases. Germline V gene lookup returns CDR1 SGHTA and CDR2 FQGNSA. CDR3 length equals 16 residues. V lost 5 bases and J lost 7; bases outside the gene matches: 12. As DNA, the CDR3 is TGTGCCAGCAGCCCCCGGGGGCTAGCGGGAACGAATGAGCAGTTCTTC. Translated: CASSPRGLAGTNEQFF.

The CDR3 bases are TGCAGTGCCGAGACGGAGGGAAGGCAGTACTTC. Translating gives CSAETEGRQYF. The chain employs TRBV20-1 and TRBJ2-7, with a weak D call TRBD2 (6 bases). V lost 6 bases, J lost 9 bases, and 15 bases lay in between. Per the germline V gene, CDR1 is DFQATT and CDR2 is SNEGSKA (reference sequence). The CDR3 extends over 11 amino acids.

This clonotype showed up just a few times. The rearrangement uses TRBV20-1 and TRBJ1-1; a possible D gene is TRBD1 (5 bases). CDR3 length equals 14 residues. With 6 bases removed from V and 0 bases from J, the gap between germline ends came to 14 bases. Germline values: CDR1 DFQATT, CDR2 SNEGSKA (reference sequence). CDR3 bases: TGCAGTGCCTTTTCCGGGACTGTGAACACTGAAGCTTTCTTT. Protein: CSAFSGTVNTEAFF.

This clonotype showed up just a few times. The chain uses TRBV4-1 and TRBJ2-5, with 15 positions matching TRBD2. The CDR3 has 19 residues. Germline V gives CDR1 MGHRA, CDR2 YSYEKL. Trimming at V came to 4 bases and at J to 2 bases, leaving 11 bases not matched to a gene. CDR3 sequence (DNA): TGCGCCAGCAGCCCCCTCTGGACTAGCGGGGGGGAGGAACAAGAGACCCAGTACTTC. Its protein is CASSPLWTSGGEEQETQYF.

This clonotype has just a few counts. The gene calls are TRBV4-3 and TRBJ1-1; D is uncertain. V gave up 5 bases and J gave up 1 base, with 17 bases separating them. Germline CDR1 and CDR2: LGHNA and YSLEER. This CDR3 is 16 amino acids long. CDR3 DNA: TGCGCCAGCAGCTCAGACACGGTCCGGGGGAACACTGAAGCTTTCTTT. The encoded protein is CASSSDTVRGNTEAFF.

CDR3 bases: TGTGCCACCAGTGCGGGGAGCCCCTCCTACAATGAGCAGTTCTTC. Its protein product is CATSAGSPSYNEQFF. V gene TRBV24-1 combines with J gene TRBJ2-1; D is possibly TRBD2 (5 bases). The CDR3 loop spans 15 amino acids. CDR1 and CDR2 from the germline V gene are KGHDR and SFDVKD. The V gene lost 5 bases and the J gene lost 0 bases, with 10 bases spanning the gap.

V usage is TRBV5-4 and J usage is TRBJ2-3; either TRBD1 or TRBD2 may supply D (5 bases each). This CDR3 has 15 amino acids. Germline V CDR1 and CDR2: SGHNT, YYREEE (reference sequence). V was cut by 5 bases and J by 4 bases, with 17 bases left in between. This chain's CDR3 is CASRPGTQAADTQYF. DNA of the CDR3: TGTGCCAGCAGGCCCGGGACGCAGGCGGCAGATACGCAGTATTTT.

This clonotype has more than one count but fewer than ten. V is TRBV6-5 and J is TRBJ2-3; no clear D. Germline CDR1 reads MNHEY; CDR2 reads SVGAGI. The CDR3 loop spans 14 amino acids. Trimming took 2 bases from V and 6 from J, leaving 12 bases between them. CDR3 coding DNA: TGTGCCAGCAGTTACGGTGGGGTCGCGGATACGCAGTATTTT. Protein: CASSYGGVADTQYF.

The chain combines TRBV12-3 or TRBV12-4 with TRBJ2-3; 11 bases match TRBD2. The CDR3 totals 16 residues. Losses at the gene ends were 5 bases for V and 4 bases for J; bases not matched to a gene: 8. CDR3 DNA: TGTGCCAGCAGTCAAGGACTAGCGGGTGGGGCAGATACGCAGTATTTT. Translation: CASSQGLAGGADTQYF.

The chain carries TRBV12-3 or TRBV12-4 and TRBJ2-1; 11 nucleotides align to TRBD2. CDR3 length: 15 residues. The V gene end was trimmed by 1 base and the J gene end by 7 bases; junction bases not matched to a gene: 3. The chain's CDR3 is CASSLELAGVNEQFF. The CDR3 nucleotides read TGTGCCAGCAGTTTAGAACTAGCGGGAGTTAATGAGCAGTTCTTC.

The V and J genes are TRBV27 and TRBJ2-1; D is undetermined. V lost 7 bases to trimming and J lost 5 bases, with 6 bases between them. Germline V CDR1 and CDR2: MNHEY, SMNVEV (reference sequence). The CDR3 has 11 residues. CDR3 protein: CASIRHNEQFF. As DNA, the CDR3 is TGTGCCAGCATCCGACACAATGAGCAGTTCTTC.

The V and J genes are TRBV7-8 and TRBJ2-1, with 7 bases matching TRBD2. The CDR3 spans 16 residues. Germline V lookup: CDR1 SGHVS, CDR2 FQNEAQ. After removal of 7 bases from V and 0 bases from J, the junction contained 9 bases not matched to a gene. The CDR3 is CASNPREGFSYNEQFF. The CDR3 nucleotides are TGTGCCAGCAACCCTAGGGAGGGTTTCTCCTACAATGAGCAGTTCTTC. The full variable domain, in which reference TRBV7-8 and TRBJ2-1 provide the parts outside the CDR3, is GAGVSQSPRYKVAKRGQDVALRCDPISGHVSLFWYQQALGQGPEFLTYFQNEAQLDKSGLPSDRFFAERPEGSVSTLKIQRTQQEDSAVYLCASNPREGFSYNEQFFGPGTRLTVL.

The chain joins TRBV3-1 to TRBJ1-2, with a possible D match to TRBD1 (5 bases). Germline lookup yields CDR1 LGHDT and CDR2 YNNKEL (reference sequence). The CDR3 totals 16 residues. Trimming stripped 1 base from V and 7 bases from J, with 19 bases between. The CDR3 protein is CASSQAETELITGYTF. Here the CDR3 DNA reads TGTGCCAGCAGCCAAGCTGAGACAGAGCTGATAACTGGCTACACCTTC. The full variable domain, rest sourced from reference TRBV3-1 and TRBJ1-2, is DTAVSQTPKYLVTQMGNDKSIKCEQNLGHDTMYWYKQDSKKFLKIMFSYNNKELIINETVPNRFSPKSPDKAHLNLHINSLELGDSAVYFCASSQAETELITGYTFGSGTRLTVV.

The chain has TRBV4-1 and TRBJ1-5; weak D call: TRBD1 (6 bases). The CDR3 runs to 15 residues. V dropped 0 bases and J dropped 6 bases, with 12 bases sitting between them. Germline CDR1 MGHRA, CDR2 YSYEKL. DNA for the CDR3: TGCGCCAGCAGCCAAGATCGAGGGGGGAGTCAGCCCCAGCATTTT. Its protein product is CASSQDRGGSQPQHF.

This clonotype has only a few counts. The rearrangement links TRBV4-1 to TRBJ2-2; D perhaps matches TRBD1 (5 bases). Germline loops: CDR1 MGHRA, CDR2 YSYEKL. CDR3 length: 16 residues. Trimming pared 2 bases from V and 1 base from J, leaving 11 bases between. The CDR3 DNA sequence: TGCGCCAGCAGCCAACGCCACAGGCTGAACACCGGGGAGCTGTTTTTT. It codes for CASSQRHRLNTGELFF.

This chain connects TRBV7-2 to TRBJ1-2, with 9 bases lining up with TRBD1. V was clipped by 0 bases and J by 4 bases; unmatched bases: 3. The CDR3 loop spans 15 amino acids. Germline lookup yields CDR1 SGHTA and CDR2 FQGNSA. CDR3: CASSLAGTGIYGYTF. The CDR3 DNA reads TGTGCCAGCAGCTTAGCGGGGACAGGGATCTATGGCTACACCTTC.

This clonotype was seen a handful of times. The chain joins TRBV12-3 or TRBV12-4 to TRBJ2-3; D not certain. This CDR3 is built from 12 residues. Trimming pared 7 bases from V and 2 bases from J, leaving 7 bases between. For the CDR3, the DNA is TGTGCCAGCACCAGCCACACAGATACGCAGTATTTT. Encoded protein: CASTSHTDTQYF.

The chain links TRBV10-3 to TRBJ1-5; 7 bases fit TRBD1. This CDR3 spans 14 amino acids. V lost 3 bases to trimming and J lost 6 bases; unmatched junction nucleotides: 5. CDR1 and CDR2 from the germline V gene are ENHRY and SYGVKD. The CDR3 sequence is CAISENRGGQPQHF. The CDR3 DNA follows: TGTGCCATCAGTGAAAACAGGGGAGGTCAGCCCCAGCATTTT.

This clonotype has a handful of counts. The chain combines TRBV4-2 with TRBJ1-3; no firm D call. The CDR3 covers 16 residues. Germline-derived CDR1 and CDR2 are LGHNA and YNFKEQ. The germline V and J ends were trimmed by 4 bases and 0 bases, with 13 bases remaining between them. CDR3 amino acids: CASSLSDGRSGNTIYF. CDR3 bases: TGTGCCAGCAGCCTTTCGGACGGGCGCTCTGGAAACACCATATATTTT.

This chain uses TRBV20-1 with TRBJ1-6; 7 bases match TRBD1. Germline-derived CDR1 and CDR2 are DFQATT and SNEGSKA (reference sequence). The CDR3 runs to 13 residues. V shed 6 bases, J shed 5 bases, and the junction held 4 bases outside the gene matches. The CDR3: CSAHRGDNSPLHF. The CDR3 DNA is TGCAGTGCGCACAGGGGAGATAATTCACCCCTCCACTTT.

The chain recombines TRBV7-9 with TRBJ1-2; the match to TRBD1 covers 8 bases. The CDR3 totals 15 residues. Looked up from germline, CDR1 is SEHNR and CDR2 is FQNEAQ (reference sequence). After removal of 5 bases from V and 2 bases from J, the junction contained 7 bases not matched to a gene. The CDR3 is CASSLLRDRNYGYTF. The CDR3, as DNA: TGTGCCAGCAGCCTTCTCCGGGACAGGAACTATGGCTACACCTTC. Together with reference TRBV7-9 and TRBJ1-2, the CDR3 gives the full variable domain: DTGVSQNPRHKITKRGQNVTFRCDPISEHNRLYWYRQTLGQGPEFLTYFQNEAQLEKSRLLSDRFSAERPKGSFSTLEIQRTEQGDSAMYLCASSLLRDRNYGYTFGSGTRLTVV.

V usage is TRBV6-5 and J usage is TRBJ2-3; 9 bases line up with TRBD2. This CDR3 has 14 residues. CDR1 MNHEY and CDR2 SVGAGI come from the germline V gene. V trimming: 7 bases; J trimming: 1 base; junction bases outside the gene matches: 3. The CDR3 spells CASTRLAGTDTQYF. The CDR3 DNA follows: TGTGCCAGCACCAGACTAGCGGGCACAGATACGCAGTATTTT.

This chain connects TRBV10-3 to TRBJ2-2, with D possibly being TRBD1 (5 bases). This CDR3 is 12 amino acids long. Between the trimmed V and J ends, which lost 5 bases and 7 bases, there was a span of 8 bases. Germline-derived CDR1 and CDR2 are ENHRY and SYGVKD. The chain's CDR3 is CAISQGIGELFF. The DNA for the CDR3 is TGTGCCATCAGTCAGGGTATCGGGGAGCTGTTTTTT.

CDR3: CASSPQGVDGYTF. For the CDR3, the DNA is TGTGCCAGCAGCCCCCAGGGAGTGGATGGCTACACCTTC. The chain recombines TRBV6-1 with TRBJ1-2, with D possibly matching TRBD1 (5 bases). CDR3 length: 13 residues. V lost 6 bases and J 6 bases, leaving 14 bases between the germline ends. Germline assignment: CDR1 MNHNS and CDR2 SASEGT.

The V and J genes are TRBV24-1 and TRBJ1-5, with D possibly being TRBD1 (5 bases). Trimming left V 7 bases short and J 2 bases short, with 8 bases between. The CDR3 contains 13 residues. CDR1 and CDR2 (germline): KGHDR, SFDVKD. The CDR3 nucleotides read TGTGCCACCAGGGGGGAGGGCAATCAGCCCCAGCATTTT. Its protein product is CATRGEGNQPQHF.

This rearrangement joins TRBV29-1 to TRBJ2-7; the match to TRBD1 covers 8 bases. The ends lost 1 base at V and 9 bases at J; junction bases unmatched: 17. The CDR3 length is 16 residues. Germline V gives CDR1 SQVTM, CDR2 ANQGSEA. The CDR3 loop reads CSVEARTGNGLWVQYF. In DNA, the CDR3 is TGCAGCGTTGAAGCTCGGACAGGGAACGGACTATGGGTGCAGTACTTC.

The chain has TRBV7-6 and TRBJ2-1, with TRBD1 matching 9 bases. V trimming: 1 base; J trimming: 6 bases; junction bases outside the gene matches: 4. Germline V gives CDR1 SGHVS, CDR2 FNYEAQ. This CDR3 is built from 15 residues. The CDR3 coding sequence is TGTGCCAGCAGCTTAGACGGGACAGGGCGCAATGAGCAGTTCTTC. This translates into CASSLDGTGRNEQFF.

V gene TRBV12-3 or TRBV12-4 combines with J gene TRBJ2-5; D is ambiguous. The CDR3 contains 15 residues. Trimming took off 1 base at V and 4 bases at J, with 13 bases between the two ends. DNA for the CDR3: TGTGCCAGCAGTTTAGAGGCCCTAGTGGCAGAGACCCAGTACTTC. It translates to CASSLEALVAETQYF.

This rearrangement joins TRBV7-3 to TRBJ2-4, with 7 bases fitting TRBD2. This CDR3 has 17 residues. Germline V lookup: CDR1 SGHTA, CDR2 FQGTGA. The J segment lost 1 base and the V segment lost 3 bases, leaving 9 bases of the junction unmatched. CDR3 in amino acids: CASSLDVPGRAKNIQYF. CDR3 in DNA: TGTGCCAGCAGCTTGGATGTACCCGGGAGGGCCAAAAACATTCAGTACTTC.